This section outlines one T cell receptor beta chain sequence together with its context. TCRdb re-called the RT-PCR reads through MiXCR, storing one row per CDR3 protein. The sample records about 960,000 distinct CDR3 sequences, roughly 18% being singletons. The CDR3 runs 14 residues. The germline V gene encodes CDR1 MNHEY and CDR2 SVGEGT. Trimming removed 5 bases from V and 4 bases from J; junction bases left unmatched: 6. This sample was included in a study of patients and donors after allogeneic stem cell transplantation. The receptor's source is a human donor who was either an allogeneic HSCT recipient or a stem cell or donor lymphocyte infusion donor (not recorded which). It is not recorded whose cells these are; they may come from a transplant donor. The sample taken for sequencing was blood, either unsorted or a sorted T cell fraction (not recorded which). V gene TRBV6-2 or TRBV6-3 combines with J gene TRBJ1-2, with TRBD1 matching 8 bases. The CDR3 loop is CASSLHRGGYGYTF. CDR3 nucleotides: TGTGCCAGCAGTCTCCACAGGGGGGGCTATGGCTACACCTTC.